The 10 T cell receptor beta chains in this list originate from one sample, sequenced in a study of metastatic and nonmetastatic thyroid tumors. TCRdb re-called clones from the PCR reads using MiXCR. The table shows around 40,000 clones, with roughly 17% occurring only once. Patients had received no treatment of any kind before thyroid surgery. The sample taken for sequencing was blood. These receptors were obtained from a male donor with papillary thyroid cancer or a benign thyroid nodule (not recorded which). Some clones in this sample may be carry-over from other donors' samples.

The sample holds many counts of this clone. This sequence joins TRBV6-1 and TRBJ2-4; a possible D gene is TRBD2 (5 bases). There are 15 residues in the CDR3. Germline values: CDR1 MNHNS, CDR2 SASEGT. The germline V and J ends were trimmed by 6 bases and 0 bases, with 12 bases remaining between them. For the CDR3, the DNA is TGTGCCAGCAGGTTGAGGGATTTAGCCAAAAACATTCAGTACTTC. As protein: CASRLRDLAKNIQYF.

This clone was detected many times. This chain connects TRBV27 to TRBJ1-5, with TRBD1 as a possible D gene (5 bases). Trimming shortened V by 1 base and J by 2 bases, and 9 bases separated the two germline ends. This CDR3 contains 15 residues. Per the germline V gene, CDR1 is MNHEY and CDR2 is SMNVEV (reference sequence). The CDR3 region is CASSLFRGGNQPQHF. The CDR3 DNA sequence: TGTGCCAGCAGTTTATTCCGAGGGGGCAATCAGCCCCAGCATTTT.

The table lists this clone with many counts. The chain joins TRBV20-1 to TRBJ2-5; no firm D call. The CDR3 extends over 11 amino acids. The V and J ends lost 1 base and 4 bases respectively, with 4 bases between them. CDR1 DFQATT and CDR2 SNEGSKA come from the germline V gene (reference sequence). CDR3 DNA sequence: TGCAGTGCTAGAGGTGTAGAGACCCAGTACTTC. Protein product: CSARGVETQYF.

At least ten counts were recorded for this clone. For the CDR3, the DNA is TGTGCCAGCCAACCCGGGACAGGGAGTTCCGGGGAGCTGTTTTTT. As protein: CASQPGTGSSGELFF. The V call is TRBV10-3, the J call TRBJ2-2; 9 bases line up with TRBD1. The V gene's germline CDR1 is ENHRY and CDR2 SYGVKD. The CDR3 totals 15 residues. J gave up 6 bases and V 10 bases, and 12 bases lay outside the gene matches.

This clone was recorded many times. V gene TRBV12-3 or TRBV12-4 combines with J gene TRBJ2-1; 7 bases fit TRBD1. V lost 6 bases, J lost 3 bases, and 8 bases stayed unmatched. This CDR3 is built from 15 residues. The CDR3 spells CASSSPGTVYNEQFF. In nucleotides, the CDR3 is TGTGCCAGCAGCTCCCCCGGGACAGTCTACAATGAGCAGTTCTTC.

This clone has just a few counts. The V call is TRBV20-1, the J call TRBJ2-5; 8 nucleotides line up with TRBD2. J gave up 5 bases and V 6 bases, and 14 bases lay outside the gene matches. Per the germline V gene, CDR1 is DFQATT and CDR2 is SNEGSKA (reference sequence). The CDR3 loop spans 15 amino acids. CDR3: CSAKYGSGARETQYF. The CDR3 bases are TGCAGTGCCAAGTATGGTAGCGGGGCCCGGGAGACCCAGTACTTC.

As to this clone: Other nucleotide sequences from this sample produce the same CDR3. V and J are TRBV7-6 and TRBJ2-5; TRBD1 aligns across 8 bases. V lost 1 base, J lost 4 bases, and 8 bases stayed unmatched. Germline CDR1 reads SGHVS; CDR2 reads FNYEAQ. The CDR3 totals 16 residues. The CDR3 DNA reads as TGTGCCAGCAGCTTAGTAGCACAGGGGGTAGGAGAGACCCAGTACTTC. It encodes CASSLVAQGVGETQYF.

This clone was counted ten times or more. V and J are TRBV12-3 or TRBV12-4 and TRBJ2-5; 12 positions agree with TRBD2. This CDR3 has 17 amino acids. V lost 1 base and J lost 1; bases outside the gene matches: 4. CDR3 sequence: CASSLVGLAGPQETQYF. The CDR3 nucleotides read TGTGCCAGCAGTTTAGTAGGACTAGCGGGGCCCCAAGAGACCCAGTACTTC.

This clone was detected many times. The chain uses TRBV3-1 and TRBJ2-1; 8 bases are shared with TRBD1. Germline CDR1 and CDR2: LGHDT and YNNKEL (reference sequence). J lost 14 bases, V lost 3 bases, and 3 bases had no gene match. The CDR3 loop spans 11 amino acids. CDR3 protein: CASSHRGREFF. The CDR3 DNA is TGTGCCAGCAGCCACAGGGGGCGCGAGTTCTTC.

This clone was seen a handful of times. Since a much larger clone is just one base distant, this may be a read error. CDR3 sequence reads: CASSLETVKVYTF. CDR3 nucleotides: TGTGCCAGCAGTTTAGAGACAGTGAAAGTCTACACCTTC. The chain has TRBV28 and TRBJ1-2; possible D gene TRBD1, 5 bases. CDR3 length: 13 amino acids. The V and J ends lost 2 bases and 10 bases respectively, with 14 bases between them. Germline V gives CDR1 MDHEN, CDR2 SYDVKM.